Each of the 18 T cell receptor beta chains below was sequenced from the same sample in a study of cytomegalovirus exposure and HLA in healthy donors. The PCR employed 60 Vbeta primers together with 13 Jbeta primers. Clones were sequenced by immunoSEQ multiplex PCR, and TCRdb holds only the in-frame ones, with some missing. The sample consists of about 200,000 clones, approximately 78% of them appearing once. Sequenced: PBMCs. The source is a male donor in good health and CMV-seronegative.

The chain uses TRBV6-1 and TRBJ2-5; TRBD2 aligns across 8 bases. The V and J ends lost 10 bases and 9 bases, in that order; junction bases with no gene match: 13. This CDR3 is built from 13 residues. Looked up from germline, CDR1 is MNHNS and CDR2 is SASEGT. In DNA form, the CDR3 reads TGTGCCACTTCGGGCAGCGGGAGTTGGTCCCAGTACTTC. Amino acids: CATSGSGSWSQYF.

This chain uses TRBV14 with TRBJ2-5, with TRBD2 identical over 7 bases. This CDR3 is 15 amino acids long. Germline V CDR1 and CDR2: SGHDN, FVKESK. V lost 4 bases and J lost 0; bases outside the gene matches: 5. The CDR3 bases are TGTGCCAGCAGCCGCAACGGGGGGTACCAAGAGACCCAGTACTTC. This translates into CASSRNGGYQETQYF.

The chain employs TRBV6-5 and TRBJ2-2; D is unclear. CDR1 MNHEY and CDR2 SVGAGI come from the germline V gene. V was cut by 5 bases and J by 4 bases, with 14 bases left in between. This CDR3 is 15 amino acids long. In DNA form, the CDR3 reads TGTGCCAGCAGTACCGCCCTCGGAGTCACCGGGGAGCTGTTTTTT. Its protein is CASSTALGVTGELFF.

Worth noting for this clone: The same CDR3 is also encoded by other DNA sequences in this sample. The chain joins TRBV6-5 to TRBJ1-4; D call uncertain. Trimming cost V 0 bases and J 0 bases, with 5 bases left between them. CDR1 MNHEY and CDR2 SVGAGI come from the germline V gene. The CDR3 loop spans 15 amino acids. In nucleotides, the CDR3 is TGTGCCAGCAGTTACTCGACTGCAACTAATGAAAAACTGTTTTTT. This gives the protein CASSYSTATNEKLFF.

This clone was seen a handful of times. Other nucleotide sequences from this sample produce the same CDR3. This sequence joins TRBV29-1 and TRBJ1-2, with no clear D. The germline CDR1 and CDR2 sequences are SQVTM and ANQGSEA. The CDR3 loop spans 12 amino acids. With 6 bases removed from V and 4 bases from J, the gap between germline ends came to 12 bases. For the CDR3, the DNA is TGCAGCGTCCGGACTGCAACCTATGGCTACACCTTC. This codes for CSVRTATYGYTF.

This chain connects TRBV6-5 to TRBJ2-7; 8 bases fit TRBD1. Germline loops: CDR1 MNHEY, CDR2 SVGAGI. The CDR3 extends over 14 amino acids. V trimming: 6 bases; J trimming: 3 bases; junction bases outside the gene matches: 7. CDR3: CASSPATGGYEQYF. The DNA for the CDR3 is TGTGCCAGCAGCCCAGCAACAGGGGGCTACGAGCAGTACTTC.

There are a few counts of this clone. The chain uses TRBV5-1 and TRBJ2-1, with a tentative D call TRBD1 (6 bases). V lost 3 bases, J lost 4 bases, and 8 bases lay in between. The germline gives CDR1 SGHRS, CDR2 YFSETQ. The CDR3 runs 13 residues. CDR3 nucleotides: TGCGCCAGCAGCTCTGGACAGTACAATGAGCAGTTCTTC. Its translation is CASSSGQYNEQFF.

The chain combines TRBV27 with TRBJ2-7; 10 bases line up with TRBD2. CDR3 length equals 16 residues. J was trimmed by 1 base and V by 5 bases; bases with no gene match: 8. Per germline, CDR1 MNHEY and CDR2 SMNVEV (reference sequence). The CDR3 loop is CASSLSSGRVSYEQYF. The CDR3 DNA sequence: TGTGCCAGCAGTCTCTCCAGCGGGAGGGTATCCTACGAGCAGTACTTC.

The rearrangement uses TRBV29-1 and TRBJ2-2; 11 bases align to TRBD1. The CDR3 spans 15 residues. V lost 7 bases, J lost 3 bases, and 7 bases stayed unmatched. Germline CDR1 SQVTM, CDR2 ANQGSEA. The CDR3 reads CSAGGDRGDTGELFF. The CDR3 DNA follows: TGCAGCGCCGGCGGGGACAGGGGGGACACCGGGGAGCTGTTTTTT.

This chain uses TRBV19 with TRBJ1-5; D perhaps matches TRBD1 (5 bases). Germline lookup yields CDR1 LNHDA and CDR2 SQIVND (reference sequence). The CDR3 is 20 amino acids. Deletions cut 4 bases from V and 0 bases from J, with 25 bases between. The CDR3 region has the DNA TGTGCCAGTAGTACAAAGTATTGGGACGGAGGGGTACGTAGCAATCAGCCCCAGCATTTT. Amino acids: CASSTKYWDGGVRSNQPQHF.

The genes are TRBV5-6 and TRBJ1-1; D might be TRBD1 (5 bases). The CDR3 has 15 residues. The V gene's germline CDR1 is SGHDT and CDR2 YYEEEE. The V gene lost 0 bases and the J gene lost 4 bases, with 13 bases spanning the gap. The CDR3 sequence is CASSLALAGITEAFF. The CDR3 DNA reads TGTGCCAGCAGCTTGGCCTTAGCAGGGATCACTGAAGCTTTCTTT.

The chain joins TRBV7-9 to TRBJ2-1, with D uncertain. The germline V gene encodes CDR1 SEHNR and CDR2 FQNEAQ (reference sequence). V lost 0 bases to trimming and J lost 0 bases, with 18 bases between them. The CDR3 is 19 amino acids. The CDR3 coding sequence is TGTGCCAGCAGCTTAGCCCAGAACCCCATTGCTGGCTCCTACAATGAGCAGTTCTTC. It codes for CASSLAQNPIAGSYNEQFF.

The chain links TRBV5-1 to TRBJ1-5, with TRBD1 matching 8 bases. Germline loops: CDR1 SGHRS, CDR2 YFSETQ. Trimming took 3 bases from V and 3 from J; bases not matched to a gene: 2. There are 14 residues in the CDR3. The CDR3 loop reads CASSSGQANQPQHF. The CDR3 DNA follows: TGCGCCAGCAGCTCGGGACAGGCCAATCAGCCCCAGCATTTT.

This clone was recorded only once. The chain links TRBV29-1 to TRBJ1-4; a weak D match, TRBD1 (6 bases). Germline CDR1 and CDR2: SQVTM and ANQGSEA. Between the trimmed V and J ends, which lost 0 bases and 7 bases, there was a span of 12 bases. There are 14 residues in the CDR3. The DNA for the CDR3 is TGCAGCGTTGAAGACGGGGGGGCGCGTGAAAAACTGTTTTTT. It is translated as CSVEDGGAREKLFF.

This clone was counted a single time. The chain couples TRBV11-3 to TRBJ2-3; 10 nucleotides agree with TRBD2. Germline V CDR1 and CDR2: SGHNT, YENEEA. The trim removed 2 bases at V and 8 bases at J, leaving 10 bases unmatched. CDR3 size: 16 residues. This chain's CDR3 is CASSLQREGLVGTQYF. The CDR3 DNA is TGTGCCAGCAGCTTACAGCGGGAGGGCCTAGTGGGTACGCAGTATTTT.

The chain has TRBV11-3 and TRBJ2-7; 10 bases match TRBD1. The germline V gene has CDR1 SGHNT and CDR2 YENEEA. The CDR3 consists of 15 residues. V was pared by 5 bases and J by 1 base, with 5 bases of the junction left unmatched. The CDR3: CASSRAGQGSYEQYF. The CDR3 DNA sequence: TGTGCCAGCAGCCGCGCGGGACAGGGGTCCTACGAGCAGTACTTC.

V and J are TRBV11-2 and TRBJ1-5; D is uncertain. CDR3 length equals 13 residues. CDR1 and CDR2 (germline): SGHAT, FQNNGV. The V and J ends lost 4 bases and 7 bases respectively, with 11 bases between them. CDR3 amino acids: CASSSRGNQPQHF. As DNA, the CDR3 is TGTGCCAGCAGCTCCCGCGGTAACCAGCCCCAGCATTTT.

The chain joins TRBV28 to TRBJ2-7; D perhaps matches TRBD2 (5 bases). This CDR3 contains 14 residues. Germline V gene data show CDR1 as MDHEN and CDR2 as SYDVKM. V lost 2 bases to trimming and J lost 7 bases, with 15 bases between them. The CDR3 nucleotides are TGTGCCAGCAGTTTAGAGGCACCCTCGGGGGAGCAGTACTTC. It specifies CASSLEAPSGEQYF.